This entry features one T cell receptor beta chain sequence. Its antigen is not known. Patients selected for sequencing had displayed CD8+CD57+ cell expansion by flow cytometry. Patients uniformly had severe acquired aplastic anemia. Among the patients, none had received any therapy at the time of blood sampling. Genomic DNA served as template for TCR beta VDJ and CDR3 profiling. In TCRdb, the reads were re-called with MiXCR into one record per CDR3 protein. The table has roughly 180,000 distinct CDR3 sequences, roughly 50% seen once; the top ten hold over 10%. The data are from a study of CD8+CD57+ T cells in acquired aplastic anemia. Study overall: Sorted CD4+ and CD8+ cells yielded approximately 3.4 ug of DNA on average.

CDR1 is MGHDK and CDR2 is SYGVNS in the germline V gene. J gave up 7 bases and V 9 bases, and 15 bases lay outside the gene matches. The CDR3 runs to 15 residues. Overall study results and limits: A significant difference in CD8+ Simpson's diversity between patients and controls was not found.

Sequencing was performed on sorted CD4+, CD8+, or CD8+CD57+ T cells (not recorded which) from PBMCs. The clonotype originates from a human donor with aplastic anemia. The chain uses TRBV25-1 and TRBJ2-1; 7 bases are shared with TRBD2. The CDR3 DNA sequence: TGTGCCAGTAGTCGAAGCGGGATAGAAGCTAATGAGCAGTTCTTC. Translating it yields CASSRSGIEANEQFF. The whole variable domain, remainder taken from reference TRBV25-1 and TRBJ2-1, is EADIYQTPRYLVIGTGKKITLECSQTMGHDKMYWYQQDPGMELHLIHYSYGVNSTEKGDLSSESTVSRIRTEHFPLTLESARPSHTSQYLCASSRSGIEANEQFFGPGTRLTVL.